The TCR beta chain under discussion was sequenced for a study of blood T cell repertoires in COVID-19. Study background: Sites across the United States, Italy and Spain contributed samples from acute and convalescent COVID-19.

Assay: immunoSEQ multiplex PCR; the TCRdb copy retains only in-frame clones and omits some. This sample has a few hundred thousand clones, with approximately 88% found just once. V gave up 3 bases and J gave up 5 bases, with 7 bases separating them. Germline CDR1 MDHEN, CDR2 SYDVKM. This CDR3 comprises 13 residues. This study enrolled people aged 18 to 89 from roughly 24 US geographic areas. Symptom resolution, clearance, or two negative PCRs marked donors in Cohort 3 as recovered. The gene calls are TRBV28 and TRBJ2-2; TRBD2 is a possible D gene (5 bases). The sequence came from a young man who had recovered from COVID-19. The sample comprised PBMCs or T cells enriched from blood (not recorded which). The CDR3 DNA reads TGTGCCAGCAGTTTTACGGGGACCGGGGAGCTGTTTTTT. This codes for CASSFTGTGELFF.